A selection of T cell receptor beta chains follows, all from one sample in a study of early T cells in non-severe SARS-CoV-2 infection. TCRdb independently ran MiXCR on the 5' RACE reads; one entry per CDR3 protein. The repertoire consists of about 100,000 distinct CDR3 sequences, with around 13% occurring once and the leading ten covering approximately 2.4%. The sequenced sample was whole blood. These receptors came from an adult who was a healthcare worker with PCR-confirmed SARS-CoV-2 infection or an uninfected control (not recorded which). Each CDR3 is given with its conserved first and last residue. Each record gives: J gene, V gene, CDR3 length, D gene, CDR3 protein. D genes are given only for firm matches.

J gene: TRBJ2-1; V gene: TRBV9; CDR3 length: 14; D gene: TRBD2; CDR3 protein: CASSPIRGGNEQFF
J gene: TRBJ2-3; V gene: TRBV6-6; CDR3 length: 14; D gene: TRBD1; CDR3 protein: CASSHRGSTDTQYF
J gene: TRBJ2-1; V gene: TRBV5-4; CDR3 length: 15; D gene: TRBD1; CDR3 protein: CASSRDRTTYNEQFF
J gene: TRBJ1-2; V gene: TRBV6-5; CDR3 length: 14; D gene: -; CDR3 protein: CASRSRERRYGYTF
J gene: TRBJ1-2; V gene: TRBV20-1; CDR3 length: 12; D gene: -; CDR3 protein: CSASRGRGGYTF
J gene: TRBJ2-3; V gene: TRBV14; CDR3 length: 13; D gene: -; CDR3 protein: CASSQQGTDTQYF
J gene: TRBJ2-2; V gene: TRBV29-1; CDR3 length: 13; D gene: TRBD2; CDR3 protein: CSVDMRGTGELFF
J gene: TRBJ2-3; V gene: TRBV20-1; CDR3 length: 13; D gene: TRBD2; CDR3 protein: CSATGGSVDTQYF
J gene: TRBJ2-3; V gene: TRBV28; CDR3 length: 15; D gene: TRBD1; CDR3 protein: CASSLLTGGTDTQYF
J gene: TRBJ2-7; V gene: TRBV2; CDR3 length: 11; D gene: -; CDR3 protein: CASTTRNEQYF
J gene: TRBJ1-5; V gene: TRBV28; CDR3 length: 19; D gene: -; CDR3 protein: CASSLSGRWAFGSNQPQHF
J gene: TRBJ2-1; V gene: TRBV29-1; CDR3 length: 13; D gene: -; CDR3 protein: CSGRGGEYNEQFF
J gene: TRBJ2-7; V gene: TRBV3-1; CDR3 length: 13; D gene: -; CDR3 protein: CASSPPGRGRQYF
J gene: TRBJ2-2; V gene: TRBV6-1; CDR3 length: 14; D gene: TRBD2; CDR3 protein: CASSEQRGTGELFF
J gene: TRBJ2-7; V gene: TRBV6-2/TRBV6-3; CDR3 length: 15; D gene: TRBD1; CDR3 protein: CASSYLIGQGHEQYF
J gene: TRBJ2-5; V gene: TRBV6-2/TRBV6-3; CDR3 length: 16; D gene: TRBD2; CDR3 protein: CASSEPSGGLEETQYF
J gene: TRBJ2-7; V gene: TRBV12-3/TRBV12-4; CDR3 length: 15; D gene: TRBD2; CDR3 protein: CASSSGLAGTYEQYF
J gene: TRBJ2-2; V gene: TRBV5-5; CDR3 length: 15; D gene: -; CDR3 protein: CASSLFLMITGELFF
J gene: TRBJ2-7; V gene: TRBV12-5; CDR3 length: 15; D gene: -; CDR3 protein: CASGLVRDRSYEQYF
J gene: TRBJ2-1; V gene: TRBV29-1; CDR3 length: 14; D gene: TRBD2; CDR3 protein: CSAPTSGGVNEQFF
J gene: TRBJ1-1; V gene: TRBV12-3/TRBV12-4; CDR3 length: 15; D gene: -; CDR3 protein: CASSFRREMNTEAFF
J gene: TRBJ2-1; V gene: TRBV10-3; CDR3 length: 15; D gene: -; CDR3 protein: CAISEGTGTYNEQFF
J gene: TRBJ2-6; V gene: TRBV3-1; CDR3 length: 17; D gene: TRBD1; CDR3 protein: CASSQEQGVSGANVLTF
J gene: TRBJ2-4; V gene: TRBV5-4; CDR3 length: 13; D gene: TRBD1; CDR3 protein: CASSLTGENIQYF
J gene: TRBJ1-1; V gene: TRBV6-6; CDR3 length: 12; D gene: -; CDR3 protein: CASSPGPAEAFF
J gene: TRBJ2-3; V gene: TRBV27; CDR3 length: 16; D gene: -; CDR3 protein: CASSPFSGTSTDTQYF
J gene: TRBJ2-7; V gene: TRBV4-2; CDR3 length: 17; D gene: TRBD1; CDR3 protein: CASSQESGTGGLYEQYF
J gene: TRBJ1-5; V gene: TRBV24-1; CDR3 length: 16; D gene: -; CDR3 protein: CATSDPGRGHNQPQHF
J gene: TRBJ1-2; V gene: TRBV28; CDR3 length: 14; D gene: TRBD1; CDR3 protein: CASQQGAVYYGYTF
J gene: TRBJ2-7; V gene: TRBV3-1; CDR3 length: 14; D gene: TRBD1; CDR3 protein: CASSQVGTDYEQYF
J gene: TRBJ2-6; V gene: TRBV7-6; CDR3 length: 15; D gene: TRBD2; CDR3 protein: CASSHGGAGANVLTF
J gene: TRBJ1-1; V gene: TRBV29-1; CDR3 length: 10; D gene: -; CDR3 protein: CSVGWESAFF
J gene: TRBJ1-1; V gene: TRBV5-1; CDR3 length: 15; D gene: TRBD1; CDR3 protein: CASSTPGGGGTEAFF
J gene: TRBJ2-1; V gene: TRBV6-5; CDR3 length: 14; D gene: TRBD1; CDR3 protein: CASSSGTGAGEQFF
J gene: TRBJ2-2; V gene: TRBV6-6; CDR3 length: 16; D gene: -; CDR3 protein: CASSYSKARGAGELFF